This T cell receptor (beta chain) was profiled in a study of glioma-infiltrating T cells. The CDR3 is 13 amino acids. Losses at the gene ends were 5 bases for V and 4 bases for J; bases not matched to a gene: 3. CDR1 and CDR2 (germline): SGHTS, YDEGEE. Comments on this clonotype: This may be a read error: a much more frequent sequence differs by one nucleotide.

Amplification of TCR alpha and beta CDR3 regions from RNA used iRepertoire nested multiplex PCR. For one-step reverse transcription and amplification, roughly 100-400 ng of tissue mRNA or PBMC total RNA was used. TCRdb reprocessed the multiplex PCR reads via MiXCR and lists one record per CDR3 protein. The profile shows 170,000 or so distinct CDR3 sequences, around 40% of them singletons. J is TRBJ1-5 and V is TRBV5-8; TRBD1 aligns across 7 bases. The specimen sequenced was glioma tissue, nonneoplastic brain tissue, or PBMCs (not recorded which). This sequence originates from a human donor with low-grade glioma or glioblastoma, undergoing nonglioma brain surgery, or in good health (not recorded which). CDR3 residues: CASREQGNQPQHF. Written as DNA, the CDR3 is TGTGCCAGCAGGGAACAGGGGAATCAGCCCCAGCATTTT.